The following is a T cell receptor beta chain sequence with its context. The antigen is unknown. This record belongs to a study of beta chain features in type 1 diabetes. The sequenced template was cDNA made from the entire isolated RNA. TCRdb keeps only in-frame clones here, not all; method: immunoSEQ multiplex PCR. The data show roughly 280,000 clones, 24% seen once. Study-level findings and limits: Type 1 diabetes patients had moderately but significantly shorter TCRB CDR3s in all four CD4+ subsets. At VDJ recombination sites, type 1 diabetes patients had fewer insertions and more deleted nucleotides. The cDNA sequencing approach could over-represent high-TCR-expressing cells.

CDR3 length: 18 residues. Naive, central memory, regulatory and stem cell-like memory cells within the CD4+ compartment were sorted using CD45RO/CCR7/CD25/CD127/CD95/CD27. The sequenced sample was naive CD4+ T cells from blood. The chain combines TRBV21-1 with TRBJ2-5; the DNA was not used to check the table's D call, TRBD2. TRBV21-1 is described as a pseudogene. The source of this sequence is a woman aged 30 to 39 with type 1 diabetes. The CDR3 DNA is TGTGCCAGCAGCTCCTATGCGGAGCGGGAGCCGGTCCAAGAGACCCAGTACTTC. This gives the protein CASSSYAEREPVQETQYF.